This T cell receptor beta chain was sequenced during a study of blood T cells in healthy people across ages. Study overall: In model experiments, template switching was able to capture about one barcoded beta molecule for every two T cells that were present.

Around 9 milliliters of peripheral blood were drawn from each donor into EDTA-treated tubes. The ends were cut back, 0 bases at V and 8 bases at J, with 7 bases in the middle. Germline-derived CDR1 and CDR2 are KGHSH and LQKENI. The CDR3 covers 12 residues. It was with a sample-barcoded 5' primer and a J-beta primer mix that a second PCR of roughly 7 to 11 cycles was run. TCRdb re-called the 5' RACE reads through MiXCR, storing one row per CDR3 protein. The sample lists 800,000 to 1,000,000 distinct CDR3 sequences; 40% to 60% were seen once. Sequencing input: blood. The chain employs TRBV18 and TRBJ1-1; D gene uncertain. The clonotype originates from a man aged 25-45 years in good health. The CDR3 loop is CASSPPGQEAFF. CDR3 nucleotides: TGTGCCAGCTCACCACCTGGGCAGGAAGCTTTCTTT.